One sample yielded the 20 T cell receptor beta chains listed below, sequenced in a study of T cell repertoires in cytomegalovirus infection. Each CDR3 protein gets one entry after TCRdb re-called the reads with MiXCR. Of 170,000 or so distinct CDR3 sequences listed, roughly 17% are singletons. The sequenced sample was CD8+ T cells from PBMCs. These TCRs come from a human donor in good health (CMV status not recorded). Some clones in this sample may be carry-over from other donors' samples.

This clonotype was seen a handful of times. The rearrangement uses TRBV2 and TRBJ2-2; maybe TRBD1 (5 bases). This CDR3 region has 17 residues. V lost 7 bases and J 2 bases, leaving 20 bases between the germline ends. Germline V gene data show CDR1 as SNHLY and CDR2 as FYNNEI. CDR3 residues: CASNVVSYRINTGELFF. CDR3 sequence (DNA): TGTGCCAGCAATGTCGTCTCATACAGGATAAACACCGGGGAGCTGTTTTTT.

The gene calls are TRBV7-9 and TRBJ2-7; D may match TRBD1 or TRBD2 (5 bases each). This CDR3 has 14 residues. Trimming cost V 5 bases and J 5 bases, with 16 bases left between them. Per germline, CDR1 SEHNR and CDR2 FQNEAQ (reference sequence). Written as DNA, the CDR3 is TGTGCCAGCAGCATAGAGGGGTTTGCGGACGAGCAGTACTTC. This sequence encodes CASSIEGFADEQYF.

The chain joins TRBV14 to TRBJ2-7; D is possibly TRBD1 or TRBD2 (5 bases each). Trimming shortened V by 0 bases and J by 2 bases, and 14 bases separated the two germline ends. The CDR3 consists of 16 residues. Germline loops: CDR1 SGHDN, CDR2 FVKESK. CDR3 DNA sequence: TGTGCCAGCAGCCAAGATGCCGGGACGGACACCTACGAGCAGTACTTC. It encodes CASSQDAGTDTYEQYF.

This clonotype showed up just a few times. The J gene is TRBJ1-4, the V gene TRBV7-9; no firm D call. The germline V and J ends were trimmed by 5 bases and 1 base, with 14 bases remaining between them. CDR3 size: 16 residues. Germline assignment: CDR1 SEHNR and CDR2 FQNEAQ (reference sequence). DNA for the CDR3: TGTGCCAGCAGCCCCCGCACAGAGTTAACTAATGAAAAACTGTTTTTT. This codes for CASSPRTELTNEKLFF.

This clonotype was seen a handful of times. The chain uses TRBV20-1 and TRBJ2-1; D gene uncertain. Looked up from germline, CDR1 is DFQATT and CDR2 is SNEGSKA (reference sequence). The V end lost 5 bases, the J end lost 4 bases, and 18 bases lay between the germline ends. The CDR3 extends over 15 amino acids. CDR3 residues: CSALPFTDLYNEQFF. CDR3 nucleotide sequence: TGCAGTGCTCTGCCCTTTACTGACTTATACAATGAGCAGTTCTTC.

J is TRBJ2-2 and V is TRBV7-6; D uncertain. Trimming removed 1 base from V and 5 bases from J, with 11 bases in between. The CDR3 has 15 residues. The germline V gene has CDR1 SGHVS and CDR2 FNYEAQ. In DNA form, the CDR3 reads TGTGCCAGCAGCTTAGTGGCCGGCGAGACCGGGGAGCTGTTTTTT. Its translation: CASSLVAGETGELFF. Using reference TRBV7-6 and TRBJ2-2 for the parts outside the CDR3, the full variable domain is GAGVSQSPRYKVTKRGQDVALRCDPISGHVSLYWYRQALGQGPEFLTYFNYEAQQDKSGLPNDRFSAERPEGSISTLTIQRTEQRDSAMYRCASSLVAGETGELFFGEGSRLTVL.

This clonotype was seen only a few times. The CDR3 protein is CASSGSGLVNTEAFF. The CDR3 DNA is TGTGCCAGCAGCGGCTCGGGATTGGTGAACACTGAAGCTTTCTTT. The V gene is TRBV11-3, the J gene TRBJ1-1; D not resolved. CDR3 size: 15 residues. Germline CDR1 SGHNT, CDR2 YENEEA. The V end was cut by 5 bases, the J end by 0 bases, with 13 bases between.

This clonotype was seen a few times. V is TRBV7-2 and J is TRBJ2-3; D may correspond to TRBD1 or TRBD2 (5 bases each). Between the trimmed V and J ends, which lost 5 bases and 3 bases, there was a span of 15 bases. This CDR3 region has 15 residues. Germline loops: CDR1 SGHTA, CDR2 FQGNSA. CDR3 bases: TGTGCCAGCAGCGTGATTCTGGGGGAGACAGATACGCAGTATTTT. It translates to CASSVILGETDTQYF.

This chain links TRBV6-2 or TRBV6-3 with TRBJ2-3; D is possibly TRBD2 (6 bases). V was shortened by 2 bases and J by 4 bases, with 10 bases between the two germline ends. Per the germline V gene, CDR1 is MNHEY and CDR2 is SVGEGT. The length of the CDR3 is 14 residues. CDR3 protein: CASSYVGGADTQYF. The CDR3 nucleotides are TGTGCCAGCAGTTACGTCGGAGGGGCAGATACGCAGTATTTT.

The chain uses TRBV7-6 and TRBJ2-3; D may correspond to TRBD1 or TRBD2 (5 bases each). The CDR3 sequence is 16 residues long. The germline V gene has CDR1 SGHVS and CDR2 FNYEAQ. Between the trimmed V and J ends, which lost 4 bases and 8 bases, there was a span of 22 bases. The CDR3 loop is CASSSDRDRGVGTQYF. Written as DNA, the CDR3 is TGTGCCAGCAGCTCAGACAGAGATAGGGGAGTAGGTACGCAGTATTTT. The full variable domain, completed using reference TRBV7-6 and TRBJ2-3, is GAGVSQSPRYKVTKRGQDVALRCDPISGHVSLYWYRQALGQGPEFLTYFNYEAQQDKSGLPNDRFSAERPEGSISTLTIQRTEQRDSAMYRCASSSDRDRGVGTQYFGPGTRLTVL.

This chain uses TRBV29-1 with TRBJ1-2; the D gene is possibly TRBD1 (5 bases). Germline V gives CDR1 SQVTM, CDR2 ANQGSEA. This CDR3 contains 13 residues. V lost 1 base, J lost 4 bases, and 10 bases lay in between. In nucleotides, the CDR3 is TGCAGCGTTGAAGGAGTAGGGACCTATGGCTACACCTTC. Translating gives CSVEGVGTYGYTF.

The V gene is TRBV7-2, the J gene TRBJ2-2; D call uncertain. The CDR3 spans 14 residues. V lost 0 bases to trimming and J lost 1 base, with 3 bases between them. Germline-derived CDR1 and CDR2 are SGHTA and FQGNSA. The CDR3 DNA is TGTGCCAGCAGCTTAGCGGTGAACACCGGGGAGCTGTTTTTT. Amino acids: CASSLAVNTGELFF.

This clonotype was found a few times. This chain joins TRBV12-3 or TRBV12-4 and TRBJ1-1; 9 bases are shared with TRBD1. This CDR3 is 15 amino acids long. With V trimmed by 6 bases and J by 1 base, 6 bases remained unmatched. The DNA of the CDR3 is TGTGCCAGCAGCTCTCCGGGACAGGGGAACACTGAAGCTTTCTTT. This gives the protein CASSSPGQGNTEAFF.

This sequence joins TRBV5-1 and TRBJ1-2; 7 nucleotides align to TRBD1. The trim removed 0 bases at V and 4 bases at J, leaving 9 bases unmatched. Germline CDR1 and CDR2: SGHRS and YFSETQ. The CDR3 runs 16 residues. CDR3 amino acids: CASSLASRDSPYGYTF. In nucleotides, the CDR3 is TGCGCCAGCAGCTTGGCCTCACGGGACAGCCCCTATGGCTACACCTTC.

The CDR3 DNA follows: TGCGCCAGCAGGATCCCGGGACGCACCTTGGCTATGAACACTGAAGCTTTCTTT. Its translation: CASRIPGRTLAMNTEAFF. The V gene is TRBV23-1, the J gene TRBJ1-1; perhaps TRBD1 as D (5 bases). TRBV23-1 is treated as an ORF (open reading frame) with a function not yet certain. CDR3 size: 18 residues. Trimming stripped 6 bases from V and 0 bases from J, with 23 bases between.

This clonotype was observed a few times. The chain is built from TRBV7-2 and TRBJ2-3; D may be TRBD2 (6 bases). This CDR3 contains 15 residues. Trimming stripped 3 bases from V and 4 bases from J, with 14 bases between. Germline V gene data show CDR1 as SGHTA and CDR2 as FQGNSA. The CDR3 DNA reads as TGTGCCAGCAGCTTGCGGGGCCCTATTCCAGATACGCAGTATTTT. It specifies CASSLRGPIPDTQYF.

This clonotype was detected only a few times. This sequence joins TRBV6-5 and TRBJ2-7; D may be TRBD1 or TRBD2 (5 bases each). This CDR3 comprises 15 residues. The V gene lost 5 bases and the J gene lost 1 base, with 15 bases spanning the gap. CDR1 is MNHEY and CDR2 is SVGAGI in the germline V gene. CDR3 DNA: TGTGCCAGCAGTGCCGTCGGGACGGAATCCTACGAGCAGTACTTC. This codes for CASSAVGTESYEQYF.

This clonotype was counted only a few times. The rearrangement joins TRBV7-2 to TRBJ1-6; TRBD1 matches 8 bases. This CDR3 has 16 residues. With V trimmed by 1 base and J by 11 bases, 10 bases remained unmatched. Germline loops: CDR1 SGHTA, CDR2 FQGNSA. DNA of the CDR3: TGTGCCAGCAGCTTAGTTTCCGGGACAGGCGACACACCCCTCCACTTT. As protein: CASSLVSGTGDTPLHF. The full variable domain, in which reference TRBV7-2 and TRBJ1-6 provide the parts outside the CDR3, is GAGVSQSPSNKVTEKGKDVELRCDPISGHTALYWYRQSLGQGLEFLIYFQGNSAPDKSGLPSDRFSAERTGGSVSTLTIQRTQQEDSAVYLCASSLVSGTGDTPLHFGNGTRLTVT.

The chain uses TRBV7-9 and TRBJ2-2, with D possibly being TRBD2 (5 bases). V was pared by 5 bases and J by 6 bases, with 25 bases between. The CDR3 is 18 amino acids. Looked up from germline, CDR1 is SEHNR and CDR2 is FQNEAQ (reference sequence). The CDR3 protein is CASSDGPGSGSSAGELFF. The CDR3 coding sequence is TGTGCCAGCAGCGATGGGCCGGGGAGCGGTTCTAGTGCCGGGGAGCTGTTTTTT.

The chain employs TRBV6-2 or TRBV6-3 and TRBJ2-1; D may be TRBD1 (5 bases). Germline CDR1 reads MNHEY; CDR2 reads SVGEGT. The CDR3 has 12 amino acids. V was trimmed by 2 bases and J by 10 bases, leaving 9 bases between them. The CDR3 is CASSYGPGEQFF. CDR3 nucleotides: TGTGCCAGCAGTTACGGCCCAGGGGAGCAGTTCTTC.